This TCR beta chain originates from a study of T cell responses to AZD1222 COVID-19 vaccine. General observations from the study: Regions 160-218 and 743-854 held dominance among vaccine-associated CD4 TCRs, which spanned spike.

Details on this clone: Its antigen is unknown.

Profiled with immunoSEQ multiplex PCR; TCRdb holds only in-frame clones, not every one. In the table there are approximately 120,000 clones, about 85% of which are singletons. The CDR3 covers 15 residues. After removal of 5 bases from V and 3 bases from J, the junction contained 7 bases not matched to a gene. Per the germline V gene, CDR1 is SGHKS and CDR2 is YYEKEE (reference sequence). This chain links TRBV5-5 with TRBJ2-7; 11 bases line up with TRBD2. This TCR came from an adult who received the AZD1222 COVID-19 vaccine. Specimen: peripheral blood, collected 28 days after the second AZD1222 dose. CDR3 in DNA: TGTGCCAGCAGAGACCGACTAGCGGGGTACTACGAGCAGTACTTC. Its protein product is CASRDRLAGYYEQYF.